Listed here is a single T cell receptor (beta chain). This specimen belongs to a study of shared clonotypes between healthy human individuals. Profiling relied on immunoSEQ multiplex PCR, and the TCRdb table lists in-frame clones only, not all of them. The sample contains approximately 1.1 million clones, roughly 74% of which appear only once. Germline V lookup: CDR1 LGHNA, CDR2 YSLEER. The CDR3 has 15 residues. Trimming removed 4 bases from V and 5 bases from J; junction bases left unmatched: 9. This TCR came from a man in his late teens or twenties in good health. Some clones in this sample may be carry-over from other donors' samples. The sequencing input was memory CD4+ T cells from PBMCs. Subset given: CD45RA-negative fraction. This chain connects TRBV4-3 to TRBJ2-5; 8 nucleotides line up with TRBD2. The CDR3 DNA sequence: TGCGCCAGCAGCCTAGAAGCGGGGGCCGGTGAGACCCAGTACTTC. As protein: CASSLEAGAGETQYF.